Below, one T cell receptor (beta chain) is given with its context. The target antigen is unknown. A multiplex PCR was run with 60 Vbeta primers and 13 Jbeta primers. The repertoire was sequenced with immunoSEQ multiplex PCR; TCRdb's copy has only in-frame clones and lacks some. This sample has a few hundred thousand clones; about 80% occur once, and the top ten carry approximately 0.3%. The sample originates from a study of cytomegalovirus exposure and HLA in healthy donors. Germline V gives CDR1 MNHEY, CDR2 SVGAGI. Deletions cut 0 bases from V and 5 bases from J, with 10 bases between. The CDR3 spans 15 residues. Study conclusions and caveats: In vitro work confirmed that a few CMV-associated chains recognize CMV antigens.

The material sequenced was PBMCs. The TCR comes from a girl aged 2 to 9 in good health and CMV-seronegative. This rearrangement joins TRBV6-5 to TRBJ1-4; tentative D call: TRBD1 (5 bases). The DNA for the CDR3 is TGTGCCAGCAGTTACTCCACAGGCTCGAATGAAAAACTGTTTTTT. Its translation is CASSYSTGSNEKLFF.